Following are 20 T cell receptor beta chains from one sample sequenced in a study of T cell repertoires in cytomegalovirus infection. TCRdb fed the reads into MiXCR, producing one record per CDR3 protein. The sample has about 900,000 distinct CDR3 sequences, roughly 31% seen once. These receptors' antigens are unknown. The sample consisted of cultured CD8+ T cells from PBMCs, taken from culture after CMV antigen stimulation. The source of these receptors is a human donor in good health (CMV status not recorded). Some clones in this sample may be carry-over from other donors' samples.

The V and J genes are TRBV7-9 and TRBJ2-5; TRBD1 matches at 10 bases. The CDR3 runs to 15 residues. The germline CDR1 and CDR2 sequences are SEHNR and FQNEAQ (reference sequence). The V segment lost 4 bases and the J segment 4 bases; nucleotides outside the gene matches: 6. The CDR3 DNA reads TGTGCCAGCAGCTCCGGGGACAGGGGTGGAGAGACCCAGTACTTC. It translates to CASSSGDRGGETQYF.

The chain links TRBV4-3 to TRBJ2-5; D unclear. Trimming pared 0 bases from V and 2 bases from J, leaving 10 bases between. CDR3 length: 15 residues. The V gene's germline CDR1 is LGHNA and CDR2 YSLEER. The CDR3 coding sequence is TGCGCCAGCAGCCAAGAAGGTTACAGTCAAGAGACCCAGTACTTC. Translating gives CASSQEGYSQETQYF.

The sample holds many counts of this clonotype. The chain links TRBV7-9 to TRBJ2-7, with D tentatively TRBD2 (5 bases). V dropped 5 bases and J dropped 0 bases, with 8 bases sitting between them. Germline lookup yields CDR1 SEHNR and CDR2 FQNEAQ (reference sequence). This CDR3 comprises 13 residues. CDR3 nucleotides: TGTGCCAGCAGCGAAGGGAGCTCCTACGAGCAGTACGTC. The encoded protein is CASSEGSSYEQYV.

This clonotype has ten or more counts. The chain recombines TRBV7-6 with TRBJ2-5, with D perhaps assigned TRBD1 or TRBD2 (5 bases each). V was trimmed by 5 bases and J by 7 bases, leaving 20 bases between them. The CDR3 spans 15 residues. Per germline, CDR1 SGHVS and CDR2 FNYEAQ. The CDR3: CASSSPGRRWGTQYF. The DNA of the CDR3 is TGTGCCAGCAGCAGTCCGGGACGGCGATGGGGGACCCAGTACTTC.

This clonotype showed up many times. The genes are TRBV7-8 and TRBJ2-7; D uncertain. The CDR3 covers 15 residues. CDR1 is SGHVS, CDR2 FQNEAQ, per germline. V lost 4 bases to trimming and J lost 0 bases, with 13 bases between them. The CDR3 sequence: CASSSLETYSYEQYF. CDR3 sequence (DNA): TGTGCCAGCAGCTCCTTAGAGACCTACTCCTACGAGCAGTACTTC.

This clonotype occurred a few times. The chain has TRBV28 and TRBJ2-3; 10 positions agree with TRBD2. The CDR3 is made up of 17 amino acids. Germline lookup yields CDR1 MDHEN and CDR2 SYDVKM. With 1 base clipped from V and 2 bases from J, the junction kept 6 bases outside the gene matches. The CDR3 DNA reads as TGTGCCAGCAGTTTATTAGGGCTAGCGGGGGTCACAGATACGCAGTATTTT. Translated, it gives CASSLLGLAGVTDTQYF.

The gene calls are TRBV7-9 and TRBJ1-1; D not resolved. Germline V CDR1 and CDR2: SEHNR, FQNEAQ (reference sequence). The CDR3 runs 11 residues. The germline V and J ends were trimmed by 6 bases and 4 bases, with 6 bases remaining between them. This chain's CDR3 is CASRRATEAFF. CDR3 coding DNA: TGTGCCAGCAGACGGGCCACTGAAGCTTTCTTT.

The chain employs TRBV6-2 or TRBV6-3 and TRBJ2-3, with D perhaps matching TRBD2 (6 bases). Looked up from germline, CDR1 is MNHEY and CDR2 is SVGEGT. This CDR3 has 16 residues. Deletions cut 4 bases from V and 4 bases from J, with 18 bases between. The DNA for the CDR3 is TGTGCCAGCAGTTCCACCGGAACTAGCATCCCAGATACGCAGTATTTT. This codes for CASSSTGTSIPDTQYF.

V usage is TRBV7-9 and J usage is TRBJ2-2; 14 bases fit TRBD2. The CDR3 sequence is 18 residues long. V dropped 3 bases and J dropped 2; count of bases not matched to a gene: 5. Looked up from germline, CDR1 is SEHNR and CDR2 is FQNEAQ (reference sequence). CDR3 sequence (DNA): TGTGCCAGCAGCTTCTCGACTAGCGGGGGGGAAAACACCGGGGAGCTGTTTTTT. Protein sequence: CASSFSTSGGENTGELFF.

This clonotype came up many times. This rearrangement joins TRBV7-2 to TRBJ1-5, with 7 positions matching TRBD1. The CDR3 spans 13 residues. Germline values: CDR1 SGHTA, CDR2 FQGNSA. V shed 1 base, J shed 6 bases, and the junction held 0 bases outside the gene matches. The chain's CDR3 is CASSLDRGQPQHF. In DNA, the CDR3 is TGTGCCAGCAGCTTAGACAGGGGTCAGCCCCAGCATTTT.

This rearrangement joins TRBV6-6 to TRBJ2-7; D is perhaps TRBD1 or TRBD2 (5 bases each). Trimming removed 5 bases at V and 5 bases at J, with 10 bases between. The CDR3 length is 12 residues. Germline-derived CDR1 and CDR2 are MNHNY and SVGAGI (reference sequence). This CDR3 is CASSPQGDEQYV. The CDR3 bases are TGTGCCAGCAGTCCCCAGGGAGACGAGCAGTACGTC.

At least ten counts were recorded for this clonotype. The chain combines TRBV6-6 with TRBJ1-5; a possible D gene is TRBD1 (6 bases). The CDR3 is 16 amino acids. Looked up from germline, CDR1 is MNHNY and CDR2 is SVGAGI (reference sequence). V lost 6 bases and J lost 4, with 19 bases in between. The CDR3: CASRSDQGQGNQPQHF. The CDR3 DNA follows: TGTGCCAGCAGATCTGACCAGGGGCAGGGAAATCAGCCCCAGCATTTT.

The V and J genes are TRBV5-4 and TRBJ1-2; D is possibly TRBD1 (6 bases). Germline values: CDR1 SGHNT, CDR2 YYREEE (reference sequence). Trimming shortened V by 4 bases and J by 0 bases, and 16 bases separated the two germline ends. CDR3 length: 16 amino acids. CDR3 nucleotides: TGTGCCAGCAGCCCTACAGGGCCCCTGCCTAACTATGGCTACACCTTC. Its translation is CASSPTGPLPNYGYTF.

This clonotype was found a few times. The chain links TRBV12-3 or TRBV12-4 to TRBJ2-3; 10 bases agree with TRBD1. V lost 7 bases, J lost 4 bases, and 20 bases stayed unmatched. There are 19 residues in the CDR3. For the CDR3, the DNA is TGTGCCAGCATTCTCTCTCGGGACAGGGGCCTCTTGGGGTCAGATACGCAGTATTTT. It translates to CASILSRDRGLLGSDTQYF.

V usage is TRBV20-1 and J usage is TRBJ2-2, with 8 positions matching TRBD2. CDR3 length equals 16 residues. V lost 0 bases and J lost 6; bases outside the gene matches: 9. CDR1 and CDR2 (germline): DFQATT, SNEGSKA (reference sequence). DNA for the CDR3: TGCAGTGCTAGAGATCGGCGGCGGGGGGAGGCCGGGGAGCTGTTTTTT. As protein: CSARDRRRGEAGELFF.

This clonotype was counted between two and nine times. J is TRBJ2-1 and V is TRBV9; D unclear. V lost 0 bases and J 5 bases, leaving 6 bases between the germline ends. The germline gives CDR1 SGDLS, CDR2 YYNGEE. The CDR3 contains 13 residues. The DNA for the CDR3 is TGTGCCAGCAGCGTAGACTTAAACAATGAGCAGTTCTTC. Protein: CASSVDLNNEQFF.

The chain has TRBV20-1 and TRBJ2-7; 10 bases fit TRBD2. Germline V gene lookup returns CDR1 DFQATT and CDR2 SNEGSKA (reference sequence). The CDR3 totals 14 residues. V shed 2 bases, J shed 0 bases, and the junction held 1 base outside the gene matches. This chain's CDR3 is CSARLAGASYEQYF. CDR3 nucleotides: TGCAGTGCTAGACTAGCGGGGGCCTCCTACGAGCAGTACTTC.

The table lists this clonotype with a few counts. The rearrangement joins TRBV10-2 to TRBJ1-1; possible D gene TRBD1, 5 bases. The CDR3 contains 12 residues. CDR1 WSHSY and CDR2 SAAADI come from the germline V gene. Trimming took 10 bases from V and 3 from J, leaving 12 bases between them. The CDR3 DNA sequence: TGCGCCACCTCAGAAGGGGACACTGAAGCTTTCTTT. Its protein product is CATSEGDTEAFF.

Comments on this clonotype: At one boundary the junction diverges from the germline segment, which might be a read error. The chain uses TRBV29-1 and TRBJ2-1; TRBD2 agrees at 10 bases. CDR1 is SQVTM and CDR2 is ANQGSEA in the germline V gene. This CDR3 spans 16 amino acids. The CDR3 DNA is TGCGGCGTTGAAGGGGCCAGCGGGGGGGCCTACAATGAGCAGTTCTTC. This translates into CGVEGASGGAYNEQFF.

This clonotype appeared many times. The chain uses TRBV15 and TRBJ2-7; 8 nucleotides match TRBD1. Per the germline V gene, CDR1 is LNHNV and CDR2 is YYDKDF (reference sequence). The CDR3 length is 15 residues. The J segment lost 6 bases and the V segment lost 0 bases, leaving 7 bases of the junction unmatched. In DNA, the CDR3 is TGTGCCACCAGCAGAGATATCGCAGGGGGCTCCGAGCAGTACTTC. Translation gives CATSRDIAGGSEQYF.